This T cell receptor (beta chain) appears in the sequencing data of a study of T cell changes during pregnancy in multiple sclerosis. This CDR3 comprises 17 residues. J lost 1 base, V lost 6 bases, and 6 bases had no gene match. Germline CDR1 SGHVS, CDR2 FQNEAQ. Sequencing used immunoSEQ multiplex PCR; TCRdb keeps in-frame clones, though not all of them. In the table there are approximately 29,000 clones, nearly 90% of which are singletons. This specimen consisted of CD4+ T cells from peripheral blood mononuclear cells, obtained in the second trimester of pregnancy. The genes are TRBV7-8 and TRBJ2-7; 16 bases map to TRBD2. The TCR was taken from a female donor with multiple sclerosis, enrolled in a pregnancy study. CDR3 region: CASRRGLAGGDSYEQYF. The CDR3 DNA is TGTGCCAGCAGACGGGGACTAGCGGGGGGGGATTCCTACGAGCAGTACTTC.